The text below deals with one T cell receptor (beta chain). Its antigen specificity is not known. Per-base qualities were not stored, and no clone one base away is much larger. Enrolling through a virtual design, the prospective study's participants ranged in age from roughly 18 to 89 years and lived across roughly 23 United States geographic areas. To assign participants to cohorts, the prospective study relied on clinical history that participants themselves reported in a screening survey and a study questionnaire. Recovered participants in ImmuneRACE Cohort 3 were defined by two consecutive negative NP/OP PCR tests, clearance by a healthcare professional, or resolution of symptoms. In the prospective study, whole blood, serum and a nasopharyngeal or oropharyngeal swab were collected from each participant by mobile phlebotomists. Additional blood draws and questionnaires over an approximately two-month period could optionally be provided by prospective study participants. Prospective study blood samples were shipped either frozen or at room temperature before DNA extraction.

TCRbeta CDR3 regions were amplified from genomic DNA using the immunoSEQ Assay, a bias-controlled multiplex PCR. From the authors' description of their analysis: Nucleated cell counts per sample were estimated from amplification of reference gene primers within the assay. To quantify the absolute abundance of each unique TCRbeta CDR3 rearrangement, sequence reads were collapsed and filtered. For each sample, productive Simpson clonality was calculated as the square root of Simpson's diversity index across productive rearrangements. TCRdb mirrors the immuneACCESS table, restricted to in-frame sequences. Some clones are absent from its copies; in checked studies, under half trace to an unresolved V gene, and the reason for the others is unknown. V and J calls and clone size follow that table, whereas D and trimming were derived from the DNA. Counted in this sample were fewer than 350,000 clones; around nine tenths of them appeared once. The top ten constitute around 5.8% of the sample.

This sample stems from a study of blood T cell repertoires in COVID-19 (dated by TCRdb to 2020 to 2022). Regarding the complete study: Samples from collaborators originated in the United States, Italy and Spain and spanned both the acute and convalescent phases of COVID-19. The prospective study material was composed of cDNA or gDNA derived from T cells, B-cell-depleted T cells, or PBMCs. The dataset comprised deeply sampled blood TCRbeta repertoires from subjects exposed to, actively infected with, or recovered from COVID-19. The repertoires were made available in a free public database intended to serve as a resource for research on the immune response to SARS-CoV-2. Samples came from the ongoing ImmuneRACE study (first 160 participants) plus 1,254 subjects from 6 global collaborators. Nearly every sample came with metadata listing a de-identified subject ID, COVID-19 status, age in years and sex. Where HLA class I and class II types were available, the types were taken from metadata supplied by the sample provider, not from assay-based typing. Overall study outcomes, separate from this receptor: The quantity of clinical and demographic metadata differed by source and by participant and was supplied without curation.

The germline V gene (reference sequence) yields MNHEY for CDR1 and SMNVEV for CDR2. From cysteine to phenylalanine, the CDR3 is 15 amino acids long. The entry retains the CDR3 DNA only, 45 bases that are in frame from base 1. Deletion took 4 bases off V and 4 bases off J, with a span of 16 bases between the germline ends. Source material: PBMCs or T cells enriched from blood (not recorded which). This TCR was recovered from a woman aged 40 to 49 who had recovered from COVID-19. The rearrangement joined TRBV27 to TRBJ2-5; a tentative D call is TRBD1 (5 bases match). CDR3 sequence: CASSSWGPEGETQYF. The bases read TGTGCCAGCAGTTCATGGGGCCCCGAAGGAGAGACCCAGTACTTC.